The present TCR beta chain was sequenced within a study of T cells in localized non-small cell lung cancer. CDR1 is SGHVS and CDR2 is FNYEAQ in the germline V gene. CDR3 length: 18 residues. J gave up 6 bases and V 0 bases, and 13 bases lay outside the gene matches. TCRdb's copy holds only in-frame clones and misses some; the assay was immunoSEQ multiplex PCR. The repertoire holds 75,000 to 80,000 clones, with approximately 90% as singletons. This TCR was sampled from a woman between 35 and 70 years old with stage I squamous cell lung carcinoma. The sample was peripheral blood, taken before any cancer treatment. V gene TRBV7-6 combines with J gene TRBJ2-1; the match to TRBD1 covers 8 bases. The DNA for the CDR3 is TGTGCCAGCAGCTTAGCCAGACTGACAGGGGATTTTGGCAATGAGCAGTTCTTC. This translates into CASSLARLTGDFGNEQFF. Full variable domain (outside the CDR3, taken from reference TRBV7-6 and TRBJ2-1): GAGVSQSPRYKVTKRGQDVALRCDPISGHVSLYWYRQALGQGPEFLTYFNYEAQQDKSGLPNDRFSAERPEGSISTLTIQRTEQRDSAMYRCASSLARLTGDFGNEQFFGPGTRLTVL.